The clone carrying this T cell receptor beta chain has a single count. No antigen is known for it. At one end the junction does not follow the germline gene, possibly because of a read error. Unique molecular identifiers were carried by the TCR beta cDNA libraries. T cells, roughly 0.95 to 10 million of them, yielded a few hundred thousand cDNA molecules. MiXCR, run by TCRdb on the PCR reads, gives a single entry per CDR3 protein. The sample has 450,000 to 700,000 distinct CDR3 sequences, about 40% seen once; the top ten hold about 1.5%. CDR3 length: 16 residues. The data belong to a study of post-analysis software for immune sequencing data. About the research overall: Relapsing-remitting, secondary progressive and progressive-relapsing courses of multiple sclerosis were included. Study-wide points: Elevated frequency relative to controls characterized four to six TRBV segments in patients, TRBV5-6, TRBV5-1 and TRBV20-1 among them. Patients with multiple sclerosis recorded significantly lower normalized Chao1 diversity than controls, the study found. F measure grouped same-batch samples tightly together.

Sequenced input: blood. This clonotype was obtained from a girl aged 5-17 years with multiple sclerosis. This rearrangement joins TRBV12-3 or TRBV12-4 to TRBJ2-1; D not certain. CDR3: CAGSSFADYSYNEQFF. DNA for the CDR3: TGTGCCGGCAGTTCGTTTGCAGATTACTCCTACAATGAGCAGTTCTTC.